This entry describes one TCR beta chain. This clone appeared a few times. Its antigen is still unknown. No much larger clone exists at a distance of one base, and base qualities are not known. In this study, focal radiation therapy paired with CTLA-4 blockade (ipilimumab) was tested in patients who had chemo-refractory metastatic non-small-cell lung cancer. Library construction relied on the immunoSEQ multiplex PCR assay. This is the immuneACCESS table as TCRdb keeps it, with only in-frame sequences that have V and J called. A part of the clones is gone; compared with another copy, unresolved V genes explain less than half, and the rest is unexplained. The sample table contains tens of thousands of clones; only one count was recorded for 77% of them. 20% to 30% of the sample goes to the ten largest clones. These data belong to a study of radiotherapy plus CTLA-4 blockade in lung cancer (dated by TCRdb to the late 2010s). General notes on the study: Among enrolled patients, 15% to 20% had an objective response and 31% reached disease control. Paper-wide results and their limitations: Early dynamic changes in blood T cell clones, together with increased serum interferon-beta after radiation, were reported as the strongest predictors of response. After treatment with radiotherapy and ipilimumab, TCR clones that originated in tumors expanded in peripheral blood.

Trimming removed 3 bases from V and 0 bases from J, leaving 6 bases between the germline ends. The CDR3 starts with the cysteine, ends with the phenylalanine, and has 15 residues. Only CDR3 DNA remains: 45 bases, in frame from the first base. CDR1 and CDR2 were assigned from the germline V gene as SGHAT and FQNNGV. The source of this sequence is a human donor with non-small cell lung cancer that progressed on radiotherapy plus ipilimumab. Material: peripheral blood, obtained from a patient treated with radiotherapy plus ipilimumab. The chain is encoded by TRBV11-2 joined to TRBJ2-6; too little of a D gene remains to name it. The DNA is as follows: TGTGCCAGCAGCTTTCATAGCTCTGGGGCCAACGTCCTGACTTTC. Its translation reads: CASSFHSSGANVLTF.